This TCR beta chain came from a study of radiotherapy plus CTLA-4 blockade in lung cancer. Turning to the study itself: An objective response was seen in roughly 20% of patients, and disease control in less than 40%. Study results and limitations: The best predictor of response was reported to be early blood T cell clone dynamics, with interferon-beta. After treatment with radiotherapy plus ipilimumab, TCR clones that came from the tumor expanded in blood.

On this clone itself: Its antigen remains unidentified.

Here immunoSEQ multiplex PCR was the method, and the copy in TCRdb shows in-frame clones only, minus some. The data hold more than 65,000 clones, with around 86% observed a single time. Focal radiation plus CTLA-4 blockade with ipilimumab was given to patients with chemo-refractory metastatic non-small-cell lung cancer. J lost 3 bases, V lost 6 bases, and 18 bases had no gene match. CDR3 length: 19 amino acids. CDR1 is LNHDA, CDR2 SQIVND, per germline (reference sequence). This sample comprised peripheral blood, obtained from a patient treated with radiotherapy plus ipilimumab. The chain links TRBV19 to TRBJ2-5, with TRBD2 identical over 11 bases. The sequence came from a human donor with non-small cell lung cancer who had stable disease on radiotherapy plus ipilimumab. The CDR3, as DNA: TGTGCCAGTAGGCCCTCCGCGACTAGCGGGACGCGGGCGAAAGAGACCCAGTACTTC. Its protein product is CASRPSATSGTRAKETQYF.